The present entry profiles one TCR beta chain with its context. What it binds is not known. Sequencing of cultured CD4+ T cell DNA used the Oncomine TCR Beta short-read assay. Each CDR3 protein gets one entry after TCRdb re-called the PCR reads with MiXCR. The sample gives roughly 14,000 distinct CDR3 sequences, just over 55% of which show up once; more than 12% is in the top ten. The data originate from a study of vaccination and CD4 T cells after COVID-19. This CDR3 has 16 residues. Trimming stripped 2 bases from V and 0 bases from J, with 13 bases between. Germline V lookup: CDR1 MNHEY, CDR2 SVGEGT. This sample's treatment: roughly 10-day PBMC culture with coronavirus spike peptide pools or control peptides (ViraFEST assay).

The source is a human donor who had recovered from COVID-19. The chain combines TRBV6-2 or TRBV6-3 with TRBJ1-1; D gene unclear. The sample consisted of CD4+ T cells from blood, cultured in vitro. The DNA for the CDR3 is TGTGCCAGCAGTTACCGCCTCGGGATGATGAACACTGAAGCTTTCTTT. This codes for CASSYRLGMMNTEAFF.